Listed here are 8 T cell receptor beta chains from one sample, sequenced in a study of read filtering for tumor transcriptome and immune sequencing. From about 400 ng of RNA, a library with molecular barcoded alpha/delta and beta/gamma adaptors was made. TCRdb reprocessed the reads via MiXCR and lists one record per CDR3 protein. The data show 39,000 or so distinct CDR3 sequences, 14% seen once. The sample was a population of CD138-negative cells sorted from bone marrow. The receptor source for this set is a donor over 35 with multiple myeloma.

This clonotype was counted many times. The rearrangement uses TRBV20-1 and TRBJ1-5; D possibly corresponds to TRBD1 (6 bases). The length of the CDR3 is 12 residues. The V end lost 6 bases, the J end lost 4 bases, and 10 bases lay between the germline ends. Germline CDR1 and CDR2: DFQATT and SNEGSKA (reference sequence). The CDR3 DNA follows: TGCAGTGCGAGCAGGGGTAATCAGCCCCAGCATTTT. Translated, it gives CSASRGNQPQHF.

This clonotype has at least ten counts. This chain connects TRBV4-1 to TRBJ2-1; D is possibly TRBD1 (5 bases). In germline, CDR1 is MGHRA, CDR2 YSYEKL. V lost 0 bases and J 4 bases, leaving 16 bases between the germline ends. The CDR3 contains 17 residues. The CDR3 is CASSQEGPGGAYNEQFF. The CDR3 DNA is TGCGCCAGCAGCCAAGAAGGTCCAGGTGGGGCTTACAATGAGCAGTTCTTC.

On this clonotype itself: This sequence may be a read error, since a much larger clone differs from it by one base. V usage is TRBV20-1 and J usage is TRBJ2-5; TRBD2 agrees at 12 bases. Germline lookup yields CDR1 DFQATT and CDR2 SNEGSKA (reference sequence). The CDR3 totals 17 residues. V shed 6 bases, J shed 4 bases, and the junction held 15 bases outside the gene matches. This chain's CDR3 is CSAVGPGLAGILETQYF. The DNA for the CDR3 is TGCAGTGCAGTGGGACCCGGACTAGCGGGGATACTAGAGACCCAGTACTTC.

With respect to this clonotype: It is likely a read error: a sequence one base away is far more abundant. As the CDR3 is not closed by the conserved phenylalanine or tryptophan, this likely results from a read error. The chain has TRBV12-3 or TRBV12-4 and TRBJ2-7, with TRBD1 as a possible D gene (6 bases). Trimming removed 3 bases at V and 3 bases at J, with 12 bases between. The CDR3 spans 14 residues. In nucleotides, the CDR3 is TGTGCCAGCAGTTTGGCAGGGGTTGACTACGAGCAGTACTCC. Protein sequence: CASSLAGVDYEQYS.

This clonotype showed up many times. The rearrangement links TRBV5-1 to TRBJ1-5; 9 bases map to TRBD1. CDR1 and CDR2 from the germline V gene are SGHRS and YFSETQ. The CDR3 contains 18 residues. After removal of 0 bases from V and 3 bases from J, the junction contained 10 bases not matched to a gene. CDR3 coding DNA: TGCGCCAGCAGCTTGGCGGGTTACAGGGGGCGATACAATCAGCCCCAGCATTTT. Translation: CASSLAGYRGRYNQPQHF.

This clonotype was seen only once. This likely reflects a read error, since a far larger clone is one base away. The chain couples TRBV7-2 to TRBJ1-2; 8 bases line up with TRBD1. The V and J ends lost 5 bases and 8 bases, in that order; junction bases with no gene match: 13. The germline gives CDR1 SGHTA, CDR2 FQGNSA. There are 15 residues in the CDR3. CDR3 in amino acids: CASSPRSGAGGGYTF. In nucleotides, the CDR3 is TGTGCCAGCAGCCCCCGTTCCGGGGCAGGGGGCGGCTACACCTTC.

This clonotype was detected many times. This chain joins TRBV15 and TRBJ2-7; no clear D gene. The CDR3 contains 15 residues. Per the germline V gene, CDR1 is LNHNV and CDR2 is YYDKDF (reference sequence). The V end was cut by 0 bases, the J end by 4 bases, with 13 bases between. The CDR3: CATSRDLDTDYEQYF. The CDR3 nucleotides read TGTGCCACCAGCAGAGATCTAGACACCGATTACGAGCAGTACTTC. The variable domain in full, with the rest retrieved from reference TRBV15 and TRBJ2-7, is DAMVIQNPRYQVTQFGKPVTLSCSQTLNHNVMYWYQQKSSQAPKLLFHYYDKDFNNEADTPDNFQSRRPNTSFCFLDIRSPGLGDTAMYLCATSRDLDTDYEQYFGPGTRLTVT.

This clonotype was seen a few times. J is TRBJ2-7 and V is TRBV29-1; TRBD1 agrees at 7 bases. V dropped 7 bases and J dropped 2; count of bases not matched to a gene: 5. CDR1 and CDR2 (germline): SQVTM, ANQGSEA. The CDR3 totals 12 residues. In nucleotides, the CDR3 is TGCAGCGCCGCGACAGGGACCTACGAGCAGTACTTC. Translation: CSAATGTYEQYF.